The 13 T cell receptor delta chains below come from one sample, sequenced in a study of Vδ1+ human thymocytes. Study-level points and caveats: Highly polyclonal TRG and TRD repertoires with Gaussian CDR3 length distributions appeared in thymus.

RNA was extracted from the cells and then reverse transcribed. Multiplex PCR used pooled V-gene forward primers and a constant-region reverse primer to amplify CDR3s. TCRdb re-called the multiplex PCR reads with CATT. The profile shows about 75,000 delta-chain clones, 30% to 45% of them singletons. Antigens of these TCRs are unknown. The specimen sequenced was Vdelta1+ gamma-delta thymocytes from the thymus. Subset noted: FACS-sorted CD3+ TCRalphabeta- TCRVdelta1+ TCRVdelta2- thymocytes. These receptor sequences come from a boy less than two years old who had congenital heart surgery.

This clone was counted only a few times. The chain links TRDV1 to TRDJ1, with D perhaps assigned TRDD2 or TRDD3 (6 bases each). The CDR3 consists of 21 residues. V shed 2 bases and J shed 0 bases, with 28 bases lying between them. Germline V CDR1 and CDR2: TSWWSYY, QGS. The CDR3 DNA reads as TGTGCTCTTGGGGAAAGCATCCTACTATCTGGGGAAATGGGGGACACCGATAAACTCATCTTT. Amino acid sequence: CALGESILLSGEMGDTDKLIF.

In its sample, this clone was seen a few times. Other DNA sequences of this sample code for an identical CDR3. This chain connects TRDV2 to TRDJ1; 10 bases agree with TRDD3. From germline, CDR1 is GEAIGNYY and CDR2 EKD. This CDR3 region has 14 residues. The J segment lost 11 bases and the V segment lost 5 bases, leaving 13 bases of the junction unmatched. Here the CDR3 reads CACAGDWGILKLIF. DNA of the CDR3: TGTGCCTGTGCGGGAGACTGGGGGATTTTAAAGCTCATCTTT.

This clone was seen a few times. V gene TRDV1 combines with J gene TRDJ1; 10 bases agree with TRDD3. Trimming took 7 bases from V and 0 from J; bases not matched to a gene: 20. Germline assignment: CDR1 TSWWSYY and CDR2 QGS. The CDR3 covers 20 residues. CDR3 in amino acids: CALAPYSSVGDTPYTDKLIF. The DNA of the CDR3 is TGTGCTCTTGCACCTTACTCTTCCGTGGGGGATACTCCATACACCGATAAACTCATCTTT.

The chain is built from TRDV1 and TRDJ1; 13 bases map to TRDD3. The CDR3 is 21 amino acids. CDR1 is TSWWSYY and CDR2 is QGS in the germline V gene. V trimming: 1 base; J trimming: 5 bases; junction bases outside the gene matches: 19. CDR3 nucleotides: TGTGCTCTTGGGGAACCAATCATACGTAGTCACTGGGGGATACGGTTGGATAAACTCATCTTT. As protein: CALGEPIIRSHWGIRLDKLIF.

This rearrangement joins TRDV1 to TRDJ1; the match to TRDD3 covers 10 bases. In germline, CDR1 is TSWWSYY, CDR2 QGS. CDR3 length: 23 residues. Trimming removed 5 bases from V and 0 bases from J; junction bases left unmatched: 27. The CDR3 sequence is CALGKRETYPLLGDEGYTDKLIF. In DNA form, the CDR3 reads TGTGCTCTTGGGAAGCGGGAAACCTATCCTTTACTGGGGGATGAAGGGTACACCGATAAACTCATCTTT.

The genes are TRDV1 and TRDJ1; 9 nucleotides line up with TRDD3. This CDR3 contains 25 residues. Germline CDR1 and CDR2: TSWWSYY and QGS. V gave up 3 bases and J gave up 5 bases; unmatched junction bases: 37. This CDR3 reads CALGDSWGMPEGYGNLCMSWDKLIF. In DNA, the CDR3 is TGTGCTCTTGGGGATTCCTGGGGGATGCCCGAGGGATACGGAAACTTGTGTATGTCCTGGGATAAACTCATCTTT.

V is TRDV1 and J is TRDJ1; TRDD3 matches at 8 bases. This CDR3 is 20 amino acids long. In germline, CDR1 is TSWWSYY, CDR2 QGS. With V trimmed by 2 bases and J by 0 bases, 17 bases remained unmatched. The CDR3 DNA reads TGTGCTCTTGGGGAAAGGGGGCCGGGATACGCCCCACCTTACACCGATAAACTCATCTTT. Its protein product is CALGERGPGYAPPYTDKLIF.

This chain links TRDV1 with TRDJ1, with D possibly matching TRDD3 (8 bases). Germline loops: CDR1 TSWWSYY, CDR2 QGS. Trimming pared 1 base from V and 5 bases from J, leaving 35 bases between. This CDR3 contains 22 residues. The CDR3 reads CALGEPQFLRGTGGYGVDKLIF. CDR3 DNA: TGTGCTCTTGGGGAACCCCAGTTCCTACGAGGTACTGGGGGGTACGGCGTGGATAAACTCATCTTT.

The chain couples TRDV1 to TRDJ1, with a possible D match to TRDD3 (5 bases). This CDR3 contains 13 residues. The germline gives CDR1 TSWWSYY, CDR2 QGS. Trimming shortened V by 8 bases and J by 4 bases, and 14 bases separated the two germline ends. This CDR3 reads CALLDPWGDKLIF. The CDR3 bases are TGTGCTCTTCTGGACCCGTGGGGCGATAAACTCATCTTT.

The chain recombines TRDV1 with TRDJ1, with 7 bases matching TRDD2. V gave up 5 bases and J gave up 0 bases; unmatched junction bases: 18. This CDR3 region has 19 residues. Germline V gives CDR1 TSWWSYY, CDR2 QGS. This CDR3 reads CALGRGYGGLPMYTDKLIF. CDR3 coding DNA: TGTGCTCTTGGGAGGGGCTACGGGGGGCTTCCTATGTACACCGATAAACTCATCTTT.

V usage is TRDV1 and J usage is TRDJ1, with 10 bases lining up with TRDD3. Trimming removed 0 bases from V and 0 bases from J; junction bases left unmatched: 16. The CDR3 contains 21 residues. CDR1 and CDR2 from the germline V gene are TSWWSYY and QGS. The CDR3 region is CALGELWLSGGYARYTDKLIF. The CDR3 region has the DNA TGTGCTCTTGGGGAACTATGGCTCTCCGGGGGATACGCGCGGTACACCGATAAACTCATCTTT.

J is TRDJ1 and V is TRDV1; D may be TRDD2 (6 bases). In germline, CDR1 is TSWWSYY, CDR2 QGS. V was cut by 2 bases and J by 4 bases, with 20 bases left in between. The CDR3 contains 17 residues. CDR3 sequence (DNA): TGTGCTCTTGGGGAATATCCTACGCACTGGATGGGCGATAAACTCATCTTT. This encodes CALGEYPTHWMGDKLIF.

The V gene is TRDV1, the J gene TRDJ1, with D possibly being TRDD2 or TRDD3 (5 bases each). The V gene's germline CDR1 is TSWWSYY and CDR2 QGS. CDR3 size: 17 residues. Trimming stripped 0 bases from V and 11 bases from J, with 25 bases between. DNA for the CDR3: TGTGCTCTTGGGGAACTTTCCCTACGTGTTGGTCCCAGGGGGCTCATCTTT. Its translation: CALGELSLRVGPRGLIF.